The table lists the clone carrying this T cell receptor beta chain with a few counts. Its target is unknown. Germline V CDR1 and CDR2: MGHDK, SYGVNS. The CDR3 length is 12 residues. The V and J ends lost 3 bases and 6 bases respectively, with 6 bases between them. These data come from a study of shared clonotypes between healthy human individuals. General study results and limits: Depth of sequencing was expected to influence donor clonotype sharing. Naive CD4 clonotype sharing across a handful of donors was about 5%.

TCRdb's copy holds only in-frame clones and misses some; the assay was immunoSEQ multiplex PCR. The repertoire has over 2 million clones, about 95% of them found once; the top ten carry roughly 1%. Naive CD8 cells comprised CD45RO-negative, CCR7-positively selected cells, excluding terminally differentiated effector memory CD45RA+ cells. The donors were all Caucasian adults (living in Nashville, Tennessee). V and J are TRBV25-1 and TRBJ1-5; no reliable D call. This receptor was obtained from a man between 18 and 29 years old in good health. Source material: naive CD8+ T cells sorted from blood. CDR3 region: CASSDGSQPQHF. The CDR3 DNA sequence: TGTGCCAGCAGTGACGGTTCTCAGCCCCAGCATTTT.